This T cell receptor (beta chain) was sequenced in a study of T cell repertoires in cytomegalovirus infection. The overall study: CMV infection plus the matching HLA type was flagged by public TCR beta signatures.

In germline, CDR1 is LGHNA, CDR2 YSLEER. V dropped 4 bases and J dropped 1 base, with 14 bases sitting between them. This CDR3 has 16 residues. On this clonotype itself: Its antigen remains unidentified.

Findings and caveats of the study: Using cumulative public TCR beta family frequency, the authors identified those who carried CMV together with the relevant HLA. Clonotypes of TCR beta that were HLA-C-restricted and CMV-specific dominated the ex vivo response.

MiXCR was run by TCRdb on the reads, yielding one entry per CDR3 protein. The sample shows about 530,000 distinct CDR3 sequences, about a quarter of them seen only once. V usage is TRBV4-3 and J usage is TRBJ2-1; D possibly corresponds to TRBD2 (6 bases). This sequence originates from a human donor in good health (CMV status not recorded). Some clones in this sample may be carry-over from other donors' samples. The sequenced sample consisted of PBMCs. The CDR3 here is CASSRSSSASYNEQFF. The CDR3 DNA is TGCGCCAGCAGCCGGTCGTCTAGCGCTTCCTACAATGAGCAGTTCTTC.